The present TCR beta chain was sequenced within a study of T cells in localized non-small cell lung cancer. This clone turned up a few times. As yet, its antigen is unknown. Study-level points and caveats: Adjacent lung was found to contain a median roughly 50 of the top 100 tumor clones. Density of T cells in blood, when higher, went with longer overall survival.

The germline V gene encodes CDR1 SGHTA and CDR2 FQGNSA. Trimming left V 6 bases short and J 11 bases short, with 19 bases between. The length of the CDR3 is 13 residues. Two independent pathologists confirmed no atypia in lung taken at least 2 cm from tumor. The protocol was immunoSEQ multiplex PCR, while the TCRdb copy is restricted to in-frame clones and leaves out a portion. The table has 1,700 or so clones, approximately 26% seen once. V usage is TRBV7-2 and J usage is TRBJ1-1, with a tentative D call TRBD1 (5 bases). The sequence was obtained from an older female donor with stage II squamous cell lung carcinoma. The sample was normal lung tissue next to the tumor, taken before any cancer treatment. The CDR3 here is CASRPTGTLDAFF. CDR3 bases: TGTGCCAGCAGACCCACCGGGACTTTAGACGCTTTCTTT.